This is a list of T cell receptor beta chains from one sample in a study of cytomegalovirus exposure and HLA in healthy donors. The assay was immunoSEQ multiplex PCR, and TCRdb's table has in-frame clones only and misses some. The data show about 180,000 clones, 85% to 90% seen once. Sequences were obtained from PBMCs. The source of these receptors is a woman aged 30 to 39 in good health and CMV-seronegative. CDR3s include the opening cysteine and the closing phenylalanine or tryptophan. The D gene is left open where the match is weak. Size is omitted from some rows. Given values are once, few, many or a class for expanded clones.

size	length	D	V	J	DNA	CDR3
once	16	-	TRBV4-3	TRBJ2-3	TGCGCCAGCAGCCAAGATTACAGAACTAGCACAGATACGCAGTATTTT	CASSQDYRTSTDTQYF
-	13	-	TRBV10-2	TRBJ2-3	TGCGCCAGCCGGGTAGGTGGCACAGATACGCAGTATTTT	CASRVGGTDTQYF
-	15	-	TRBV27	TRBJ2-7	TGTGCCAGCAGTTTATGGGCAGGGTCCTCCTACGAGCAGTACTTC	CASSLWAGSSYEQYF
-	16	-	TRBV2	TRBJ2-7	TGTGCCAGCAGTGGTTACTTTGGTCCGGGGGTTTACGAGCAGTACTTC	CASSGYFGPGVYEQYF
-	14	-	TRBV7-2	TRBJ2-7	TGTGCCAGCAGCCCCGAGTCACTAGCCTCCCAGCAGTACTTC	CASSPESLASQQYF
-	15	-	TRBV4-1	TRBJ1-1	TGCGCCAGCAGCCAAGTAGGCCAGGGTTTCACTGAAGCTTTCTTT	CASSQVGQGFTEAFF
-	15	TRBD2	TRBV9	TRBJ2-5	TGTGCCAGCAGCGTTGGCGGGGGAGTCCAAGAGACCCAGTACTTC	CASSVGGGVQETQYF
-	18	-	TRBV5-8	TRBJ2-1	TGTGCCAGCAGATTCGAGCCTGACAGCCGGAGTAATGAAAATGAGCAGTTCTTC	CASRFEPDSRSNENEQFF
-	18	-	TRBV6-1	TRBJ1-4	TGTGCCAGCAGTGAACAGCCGAACCTGACGGGGGGCAATGAAAAACTGTTTTTT	CASSEQPNLTGGNEKLFF
once	16	-	TRBV7-8	TRBJ1-6	TGTGCCAGCAGCAGTAAAACAGGGAGTCAAGGTTCACCCCTCCACTTT	CASSSKTGSQGSPLHF
-	15	TRBD1	TRBV12-5	TRBJ2-7	TGTGCTAGTGGTTTGGGCGACAGGGGACCCTACGAGCAGTACTTC	CASGLGDRGPYEQYF
-	13	-	TRBV7-9	TRBJ1-2	TGTGCCAGCAGCTCCAGCGGAGGACCTGGCTACACCTTC	CASSSSGGPGYTF
-	13	-	TRBV7-9	TRBJ1-2	TGTGCCAGCAGCTTACAGGGGAGGGATGGCTACACCTTC	CASSLQGRDGYTF
-	14	-	TRBV5-4	TRBJ2-5	TGTGCCAGCAGCTTGGGTGGCACCCAAGAGACCCAGTACTTC	CASSLGGTQETQYF
-	13	TRBD2	TRBV9	TRBJ2-1	TGTGCCAGCAGCGTTCTAGCGGAGAATGAGCAGTTCTTC	CASSVLAENEQFF
-	18	-	TRBV9	TRBJ1-1	TGTGCCAGCAGCGTAGCTGTGACAGGAAGGTGGCAGGACACTGAAGCTTTCTTT	CASSVAVTGRWQDTEAFF
-	15	TRBD1	TRBV7-9	TRBJ1-1	TGTGCCAGCAGCCTATCCGGGACAGGGGGCACTGAAGCTTTCTTT	CASSLSGTGGTEAFF
-	16	TRBD2	TRBV6-6	TRBJ2-4	TGTGCCAGCAGCTTCGCGTCCAGCGGGGCTAAAAACATTCAGTACTTC	CASSFASSGAKNIQYF
-	17	TRBD2	TRBV5-4	TRBJ2-3	TGTGCCAGCAGTCCCGTGGGGGCGGGGGGGCGCACAGATACGCAGTATTTT	CASSPVGAGGRTDTQYF
-	15	TRBD1	TRBV4-1	TRBJ1-2	TGCGCCAGCAGCCATGGGACAGGGGTGGTCTATGGCTACACCTTC	CASSHGTGVVYGYTF
-	15	TRBD2	TRBV7-9	TRBJ2-1	TGTGCCAGCAGCCGGACTAGCGGGGGCTACAATGAGCAGTTCTTC	CASSRTSGGYNEQFF
few	13	TRBD1	TRBV10-1	TRBJ2-7	TGCGCCAGCAGCTCACAGGGGAGCTACGAGCAGTACTTC	CASSSQGSYEQYF
-	14	-	TRBV5-1	TRBJ2-5	TGCGCCAGCAGCCGAACTAGCTTCCAAGAGACCCAGTACTTC	CASSRTSFQETQYF
-	15	TRBD1	TRBV4-3	TRBJ1-2	TGCGCCAGCAGCCAAGATTATACAGGGGAAAATGGCTACACCTTC	CASSQDYTGENGYTF
few	13	TRBD1	TRBV19	TRBJ2-7	TGTGCCAGTAGTATTGACAGGGCTTACGAGCAGTACTTC	CASSIDRAYEQYF
-	17	TRBD2	TRBV7-9	TRBJ2-7	TGTGCCAGCAGCCAGACTTGGGGGGGGAGTAGTCCCTACGAGCAGTACTTC	CASSQTWGGSSPYEQYF
-	15	-	TRBV21-1	TRBJ2-7	TGTGCCAGCAGCAACCGACAGGGGGACCTCTACGAGCAGTACTTC	CASSNRQGDLYEQYF
-	12	-	TRBV29-1	TRBJ1-1	TGCAGCGTTGGTGCAGGGGACACTGAAGCTTTCTTT	CSVGAGDTEAFF
once	14	TRBD1	TRBV5-6	TRBJ2-7	TGTGCCAGCCGAACAGGGGTCAGCTCCTACGAGCAGTACTTC	CASRTGVSSYEQYF
once	14	-	TRBV7-9	TRBJ2-7	TGTGCCAGCAGCCCACGAACTAGAATCTACGAGCAGTACTTC	CASSPRTRIYEQYF
-	16	-	TRBV5-1	TRBJ1-2	TGCGCCAGCAGCTTGGCCGTATCAGAGGGGGACTATGGCTACACCTTC	CASSLAVSEGDYGYTF
-	13	-	TRBV7-7	TRBJ2-1	TGTGCTAGCTCCACAGGGTTTAGGAATGAGCAGTTCTTC	CASSTGFRNEQFF
-	17	TRBD2	TRBV2	TRBJ2-1	TGTGCCAGGGGACTAGCGGGGGGAAAGGGTAGCTACAATGAGCAGTTCTTC	CARGLAGGKGSYNEQFF
-	13	-	TRBV11-2	TRBJ1-1	TGTGCCAGCAGCTTGGCCCGCCTGACTGAAGCTTTCTTT	CASSLARLTEAFF
-	16	TRBD2	TRBV5-6	TRBJ2-5	TGTGCCAGCAGCTGGTCACTAGCGGGGGGCAAAGAGACCCAGTACTTC	CASSWSLAGGKETQYF
-	12	-	TRBV27	TRBJ1-5	TGTGCCAGTGGTACAGGGAATCAGCCCCAGCATTTT	CASGTGNQPQHF
few	14	TRBD1	TRBV7-9	TRBJ2-3	TGTGCCAGCAGCTTAGGACAGGGTGTTCATACGCAGTATTTT	CASSLGQGVHTQYF
-	18	TRBD1	TRBV4-1	TRBJ1-4	TGCGCCAGCAGCCAAGATTCGGACAGGGGAGCAACTAATGAAAAACTGTTTTTT	CASSQDSDRGATNEKLFF
-	15	-	TRBV19	TRBJ2-2	TGTGCCAGTAGTATATTGGCCACGAACACCGGGGAGCTGTTTTTT	CASSILATNTGELFF
-	18	-	TRBV5-6	TRBJ2-6	TGTGCCAGCAGCTTGGGAGGGCAGGCCCCGCATGGGGCCAACGTCCTGACTTTC	CASSLGGQAPHGANVLTF
-	14	-	TRBV14	TRBJ2-7	TGTGCCAGCAGCCACACGGACACTTCCTACGAGCAGTACTTC	CASSHTDTSYEQYF